These T cell receptor beta chains were read from a single sample in a study of Ad26.COV2.S vaccination and SARS-CoV-2 variants. Measured with immunoSEQ multiplex PCR; TCRdb has only the in-frame clones, and not every one. The table shows hundreds of thousands of clones, with around 87% occurring only once. Sequencing was performed on peripheral blood, taken in a trial of Ad26.COV2.S vaccine versus placebo. These receptors were taken from a person between 18 and 59 years old who received the Ad26.COV2.S COVID-19 vaccine or a placebo. Each CDR3 is given with its conserved first and last residue. The size of a clone is reported for some rows only, either as once, few or many, or as a class for expanded clones.

>NA|13|TRBV12-3/TRBV12-4|TRBJ2-1
CASSALPGGEQFF
>NA|13|TRBV27|TRBJ1-2
CASSNRVDYGYTF
>NA|16|TRBV9|TRBJ1-3
CASSVDGTGSGNTIYF
>NA|14|TRBV19|TRBJ1-6
CASSTLSYNSPLHF
>NA|12|TRBV6-5|TRBJ2-7
CATQGSSYEQYF
>NA|15|TRBV11-2|TRBJ1-6
CASSLGFSYNSPLHF
>NA|14|TRBV4-2|TRBJ1-2
CASSQDTANYGYTF
>NA|16|TRBV11-2|TRBJ2-1
CASGLTVSPSYNEQFF
>NA|14|TRBV29-1|TRBJ2-7
CSVEAPDRDYEQYF
>NA|14|TRBV2|TRBJ1-5
CASSLDRGGQPQHF
>once|16|TRBV19|TRBJ2-7
CASSILGGRYSYEQYF
>NA|15|TRBV3-1/TRBV3-2|TRBJ2-7
CASSQSAGGPWEQYF
>once|15|TRBV10-3|TRBJ1-2
CAISESEGAGYGYTF
>NA|15|TRBV7-2|TRBJ2-7
CASTLTASGGHEQYF
>NA|13|TRBV2|TRBJ1-5
CASSEVRNQPQHF
>NA|15|TRBV3-1/TRBV3-2|TRBJ2-3
CASSLYLGTGDTQYF
>NA|16|TRBV15|TRBJ2-1
CATSRTYGGAYNEQFF
>NA|15|TRBV11-3|TRBJ2-7
CASSFHVEVIYEQYF
>NA|13|TRBV10-2|TRBJ1-6
CASSESINSPLHF
>NA|15|TRBV7-3|TRBJ2-1
CASSPTGTSHNEQFF
>NA|11|TRBV5-4|TRBJ2-3
CASSLDNTQYF
>NA|13|TRBV9|TRBJ2-3
CASSVGSGDTQYF
>NA|14|TRBV27|TRBJ1-6
CASSSSRANSPLHF
>NA|14|TRBV4-3|TRBJ1-1
CASSQRQANTEAFF
>NA|14|TRBV4-2|TRBJ1-2
CASSPGQANYGYTF
>once|13|TRBV12-3/TRBV12-4|TRBJ2-7
CATQPGLLYEQYF
>few|15|TRBV2|TRBJ1-6
CASRPGQVDNSPLHF
>NA|16|TRBV5-4|TRBJ1-6
CASSFDRSSYNSPLHF
>NA|16|TRBV5-4|TRBJ2-2
CASSLRGGGRTGELFF
>NA|13|TRBV6-5|TRBJ2-7
CASSYSKGFEQYF
>NA|15|TRBV18|TRBJ2-5
CASSPRAGREETQYF
>NA|14|TRBV7-3|TRBJ1-3
CASSRTASGNTIYF
>NA|14|TRBV4-1|TRBJ1-2
CASSGQAFNYGYTF
>once|14|TRBV12-5|TRBJ1-2
CASGPPGTGYGYTF
>NA|14|TRBV19|TRBJ2-7
CASRPDRGTYEQYF
>NA|14|TRBV12-5|TRBJ2-3
CASGFPLPVDTQYF
>NA|12|TRBV9|TRBJ1-4
CASSASGEKLFF
>few|15|TRBV7-2|TRBJ1-6
CASSLVSGFDSPLHF
>NA|15|TRBV6-5|TRBJ1-1
CASCREGPTANEAFF
>NA|12|TRBV7-9|TRBJ1-2
CASSLVGVGYTF
>NA|14|TRBV6-6|TRBJ2-5
CASSYSRVQETQYF
>NA|15|TRBV7-3|TRBJ2-7
CASSLPGALLHEQYF
>NA|15|TRBV3-1/TRBV3-2|TRBJ1-2
CASSLTDRGSNGYTF
>once|11|TRBV9|TRBJ2-1
CASSVNNEQFF
>NA|16|TRBV5-1|TRBJ2-4
CASSFIREGAKNIQYF
>NA|15|TRBV4-2|TRBJ2-7
CASSRLGQGLSEQYF
>NA|11|TRBV20-1|TRBJ2-7
CSASGSHEQYF
>NA|13|TRBV27|TRBJ2-7
CASSLHDPYEQYF